These 5 T cell receptor beta chains were all obtained from the same sample, sequenced in a study of cytomegalovirus exposure and HLA in healthy donors. Sequencing was performed with immunoSEQ multiplex PCR; in TCRdb, only in-frame clones are kept and a portion is missing. The sample lists some 69,000 clones; just under 95% were seen once. Sequencing was performed on PBMCs. These TCRs come from a man younger than 35 in good health and CMV-seropositive.

The J gene is TRBJ1-5, the V gene TRBV2; D is perhaps TRBD1 (5 bases). The CDR3 has 13 amino acids. V shed 6 bases and J shed 7 bases, with 13 bases lying between them. Germline V lookup: CDR1 SNHLY, CDR2 FYNNEI. CDR3 sequence: CASRAPGQQPQHF. The CDR3 coding sequence is TGTGCCAGCAGGGCCCCAGGGCAACAGCCCCAGCATTTT.

The rearrangement links TRBV28 to TRBJ1-1; TRBD1 might be the D (5 bases). Trimming removed 2 bases from V and 0 bases from J, with 10 bases in between. The CDR3 loop spans 15 amino acids. Per the germline V gene, CDR1 is MDHEN and CDR2 is SYDVKM. The CDR3 coding sequence is TGTGCCAGCAGTTTAGGGGCAGGAATGAACACTGAAGCTTTCTTT. Translating gives CASSLGAGMNTEAFF.

The chain couples TRBV4-2 to TRBJ2-7; TRBD2 agrees at 13 bases. Germline lookup yields CDR1 LGHNA and CDR2 YNFKEQ. The V segment lost 0 bases and the J segment 4 bases; nucleotides outside the gene matches: 0. The CDR3 contains 15 residues. The CDR3: CASSQETSGGYEQYF. The CDR3 DNA reads as TGTGCCAGCAGCCAAGAGACTAGCGGGGGGTACGAGCAGTACTTC.

J is TRBJ2-7 and V is TRBV11-3; tentatively, D is TRBD2 (6 bases). V was clipped by 1 base and J by 0 bases, with 13 bases between them. CDR3 length equals 16 residues. CDR1 SGHNT and CDR2 YENEEA come from the germline V gene. DNA of the CDR3: TGTGCCAGCAGCTTAGCTCACGCGGGGAGCTCCTACGAGCAGTACTTC. This sequence encodes CASSLAHAGSSYEQYF.

V is TRBV7-6 and J is TRBJ2-5; TRBD1 matches 8 bases. This CDR3 contains 16 residues. Germline CDR1 and CDR2: SGHVS and FNYEAQ. Unmatched junction bases numbered 12, after V lost 5 bases and J lost 4 bases. The CDR3 region has the DNA TGTGCCAGCAGCCCGTCTACAGGGGGGAGTGGAGAGACCCAGTACTTC. It encodes CASSPSTGGSGETQYF.